The next 21 T cell receptor beta chains were all read from a single sample in a study of blood T cell repertoires in COVID-19. The assay was immunoSEQ multiplex PCR, and TCRdb's table has in-frame clones only and misses some. The sample consists of 150,000 to 200,000 clones, just under 90% of them appearing once. Material for sequencing was peripheral blood. The source of these receptors is a man younger than 30 with active or convalescent COVID-19.

This chain joins TRBV29-1 and TRBJ2-1, with 10 bases fitting TRBD2. The V gene's germline CDR1 is SQVTM and CDR2 ANQGSEA. The CDR3 runs 17 residues. J lost 4 bases, V lost 1 base, and 10 bases had no gene match. The CDR3 spells CSVEGGLLAGVYNEQFF. DNA of the CDR3: TGCAGCGTTGAAGGAGGCCTGCTAGCGGGGGTGTACAATGAGCAGTTCTTC.

The CDR3 protein is CASSYSRQNTEAFF. CDR3 DNA: TGTGCCAGCAGTTACTCTCGACAGAACACTGAAGCTTTCTTT. The J gene is TRBJ1-1, the V gene TRBV6-5; D is unclear. This CDR3 is 14 amino acids long. Trimming took off 0 bases at V and 1 base at J, with 6 bases between the two ends. The germline V gene has CDR1 MNHEY and CDR2 SVGAGI.

The chain has TRBV29-1 and TRBJ2-1, with D possibly TRBD2 on 7 matching bases. Germline values: CDR1 SQVTM, CDR2 ANQGSEA. The CDR3 is 15 amino acids. Trimming removed 1 base from V and 7 bases from J, with 17 bases in between. The DNA for the CDR3 is TGCAGCGTTGAAGCCCGGGGGGCCCCTGGGAATGAGCAGTTCTTC. It yields the protein CSVEARGAPGNEQFF.

This sequence joins TRBV5-4 and TRBJ2-1; D remains ambiguous. Germline-derived CDR1 and CDR2 are SGHNT and YYREEE (reference sequence). V lost 3 bases and J lost 4, with 14 bases in between. This CDR3 is 15 amino acids long. CDR3 DNA: TGTGCCAGCAGCTCTATTAGCCCCGCTTACAATGAGCAGTTCTTC. Protein: CASSSISPAYNEQFF.

The chain joins TRBV5-1 to TRBJ1-1; D perhaps matches TRBD1 (5 bases). The V and J ends lost 4 bases and 1 base respectively, with 14 bases between them. Germline V gene sequence: CDR1 SGHRS, CDR2 YFSETQ. CDR3 length: 15 residues. The CDR3 is CASSVGGSPNTEAFF. The CDR3, as DNA: TGCGCCAGCAGCGTCGGGGGGTCACCGAACACTGAAGCTTTCTTT.

The sample holds a few counts of this clone. V and J are TRBV5-1 and TRBJ1-6; D ambiguous. This CDR3 is built from 18 residues. CDR1 SGHRS and CDR2 YFSETQ come from the germline V gene. V lost 5 bases, J lost 7 bases, and 25 bases lay in between. The CDR3 DNA follows: TGCGCCAGCAGAGCTTTAGGTCTGGAGCGGGAATCAAATTCACCCCTCCACTTT. Translating it yields CASRALGLERESNSPLHF.

The CDR3 DNA reads as TGTGCCAGCCAGGCCGGGACAGGGGGGACAACTAATGAAAAACTGTTTTTT. It is translated as CASQAGTGGTTNEKLFF. This chain links TRBV7-9 with TRBJ1-4, with 11 bases that match TRBD1. V lost 8 bases and J lost 0; bases outside the gene matches: 8. This CDR3 region has 17 residues. Germline CDR1 and CDR2: SEHNR and FQNEAQ (reference sequence).

In its sample, this clone was seen a few times. The chain carries TRBV27 and TRBJ1-4, with D possibly matching TRBD1 (5 bases). The length of the CDR3 is 12 residues. The germline gives CDR1 MNHEY, CDR2 SMNVEV (reference sequence). V was cut by 1 base and J by 10 bases, with 7 bases left in between. The CDR3 spells CASSLWGGKLFF. The DNA for the CDR3 is TGTGCCAGCAGTTTATGGGGGGGAAAACTGTTTTTT.

V gene TRBV10-3 combines with J gene TRBJ1-1; 9 positions match TRBD1. From germline, CDR1 is ENHRY and CDR2 SYGVKD. V lost 6 bases to trimming and J lost 4 bases; unmatched junction nucleotides: 9. This CDR3 comprises 15 residues. The CDR3 loop is CAISPIRDRVTEAFF. CDR3 nucleotide sequence: TGTGCCATCAGCCCCATCCGGGACAGGGTCACTGAAGCTTTCTTT.

V gene TRBV28 combines with J gene TRBJ2-2; 10 positions agree with TRBD1. The CDR3 extends over 16 amino acids. CDR1 and CDR2 from the germline V gene are MDHEN and SYDVKM. V lost 4 bases and J lost 4; bases outside the gene matches: 6. The CDR3 loop is CASSSLDRGGTGELFF. The CDR3 bases are TGTGCCAGCAGTTCCCTGGACAGGGGGGGCACCGGGGAGCTGTTTTTT.

This chain links TRBV11-2 with TRBJ1-3, with 8 bases fitting TRBD1. The CDR3 has 16 residues. Looked up from germline, CDR1 is SGHAT and CDR2 is FQNNGV. The V and J ends lost 1 base and 4 bases, in that order; junction bases with no gene match: 6. CDR3 in amino acids: CASSLGLGTGGNTIYF. CDR3 DNA: TGTGCCAGCAGCTTAGGTCTAGGGACAGGAGGAAACACCATATATTTT. The full variable domain, with the rest looked up from reference TRBV11-2 and TRBJ1-3, is EAGVAQSPRYKIIEKRQSVAFWCNPISGHATLYWYQQILGQGPKLLIQFQNNGVVDDSQLPKDRFSAERLKGVDSTLKIQPAKLEDSAVYLCASSLGLGTGGNTIYFGEGSWLTVV.

This clone was seen a handful of times. The chain recombines TRBV9 with TRBJ1-4; no clear D. The germline V gene encodes CDR1 SGDLS and CDR2 YYNGEE. CDR3 length: 14 amino acids. Trimming took 1 base from V and 3 from J, leaving 7 bases between them. CDR3 in amino acids: CASSVSEANEKLFF. The DNA for the CDR3 is TGTGCCAGCAGCGTATCGGAGGCTAATGAAAAACTGTTTTTT.

This chain uses TRBV18 with TRBJ1-4, with a possible D match to TRBD1 (6 bases). V dropped 3 bases and J dropped 3 bases, with 8 bases sitting between them. This CDR3 has 14 residues. Germline values: CDR1 KGHSH, CDR2 LQKENI. The CDR3 is CASSPRGANEKLFF. CDR3 sequence (DNA): TGTGCCAGCTCACCCAGGGGAGCTAATGAAAAACTGTTTTTT.

CDR3 DNA sequence: TGTGCCAGCAGCCCCGGGGGGGTGGGCACTGAAGCTTTCTTT. Encoded protein: CASSPGGVGTEAFF. The rearrangement uses TRBV28 and TRBJ1-1; perhaps TRBD1 as D (5 bases). V lost 6 bases, J lost 4 bases, and 15 bases lay in between. The CDR3 contains 14 residues. Germline V gene lookup returns CDR1 MDHEN and CDR2 SYDVKM.

The chain couples TRBV5-4 to TRBJ1-1; the D gene is possibly TRBD1 (6 bases). The V gene lost 4 bases and the J gene lost 3 bases, with 13 bases spanning the gap. CDR1 is SGHNT, CDR2 YYREEE, per germline (reference sequence). The length of the CDR3 is 14 residues. This chain's CDR3 is CASSARGWDTEAFF. The CDR3 DNA follows: TGTGCCAGCAGCGCCAGGGGTTGGGACACTGAAGCTTTCTTT.

This rearrangement joins TRBV2 to TRBJ2-1; D is possibly TRBD2 (6 bases). With 7 bases removed from V and 7 bases from J, the gap between germline ends came to 14 bases. This CDR3 has 13 residues. CDR1 is SNHLY, CDR2 FYNNEI, per germline. CDR3 in DNA: TGTGCCAGCAAATGGAGGGTACAGAATGAGCAGTTCTTC. Translating it yields CASKWRVQNEQFF.

This chain joins TRBV6-4 and TRBJ2-3; 8 bases line up with TRBD1. CDR1 is MRHNA, CDR2 SNTAGT, per germline. The V gene end was trimmed by 6 bases and the J gene end by 3 bases; junction bases not matched to a gene: 5. This CDR3 region has 14 residues. CDR3 sequence: CASSPRQGTDTQYF. The CDR3 bases are TGTGCCAGCAGCCCGAGACAGGGGACAGATACGCAGTATTTT.

V gene TRBV9 combines with J gene TRBJ2-3; weak D call: TRBD2 (6 bases). Trimming removed 2 bases from V and 5 bases from J, with 9 bases in between. This CDR3 is built from 13 residues. Germline V gene sequence: CDR1 SGDLS, CDR2 YYNGEE. CDR3: CASSVRLEDTQYF. As DNA, the CDR3 is TGTGCCAGCAGCGTTAGACTAGAAGATACGCAGTATTTT. Complete variable domain (other parts from reference TRBV9 and TRBJ2-3): DSGVTQTPKHLITATGQRVTLRCSPRSGDLSVYWYQQSLDQGLQFLIQYYNGEERAKGNILERFSAQQFPDLHSELNLSSLELGDSALYFCASSVRLEDTQYFGPGTRLTVL.

The J gene is TRBJ2-3, the V gene TRBV3-1 (or the pseudogene TRBV3-2); 9 nucleotides line up with TRBD2. The germline CDR1 and CDR2 sequences are LGHDT and YNNKEL (reference sequence). V dropped 2 bases and J dropped 4; count of bases not matched to a gene: 10. The CDR3 covers 17 residues. The CDR3 nucleotides are TGTGCCAGCAGCCAACGCCCCAAAGCGGGGGGCCCAGATACGCAGTATTTT. Amino acids: CASSQRPKAGGPDTQYF.

The gene calls are TRBV4-1 and TRBJ1-2; D is unresolved. The germline V gene encodes CDR1 MGHRA and CDR2 YSYEKL. CDR3 size: 14 residues. V was pared by 1 base and J by 7 bases, with 13 bases between. The CDR3 loop reads CASSQVITISGYTF. The CDR3 DNA follows: TGCGCCAGCAGCCAAGTAATAACAATAAGTGGCTACACCTTC.

The chain carries TRBV7-3 and TRBJ2-7, with 7 bases identical to TRBD2. CDR1 and CDR2 (germline): SGHTA, FQGTGA. The junction had 7 bases not matched to a gene; V was cut back by 0 bases and J by 5 bases. The CDR3 is 15 amino acids. CDR3 in amino acids: CASSLTFLAAHEQYF. CDR3 nucleotides: TGTGCCAGCAGCTTAACGTTTCTAGCGGCCCACGAGCAGTACTTC.